This T cell receptor (beta chain) was captured by sequencing in a study of early T cells in non-severe SARS-CoV-2 infection. The study's findings and limits: Private and CD4 specificities were missed by VDJdb matching, which favored anti-spike CD8 responses.

With respect to this clonotype: Antigen specificity is unknown.

Researchers attached unique molecular identifiers to individual cDNA molecules. From the 5' RACE reads, TCRdb called clonotypes with MiXCR, one entry per CDR3 protein. The sample lists 30,000 to 40,000 distinct CDR3 sequences, roughly 4.5% occurring once. The CDR3 runs to 13 residues. V was clipped by 10 bases and J by 1 base; unmatched bases: 3. This chain joins TRBV12-3 or TRBV12-4 and TRBJ2-2, with TRBD1 matching over 7 bases. Input material: whole blood. The sequence derives from an adult who was a healthcare worker with PCR-confirmed SARS-CoV-2 infection or an uninfected control (not recorded which). The CDR3 is CANRGGNTGELFF. The CDR3 DNA is TGTGCCAACAGGGGTGGGAACACCGGGGAGCTGTTTTTT.